This is a list of T cell receptor beta chains from one sample in a study of T cells in Graves' hyperthyroidism and ophthalmopathy. TCRdb re-called the multiplex PCR reads with MiXCR, one entry per CDR3 protein. The top ten hold 7.5% to 8.5% of the sample, which has almost 600,000 distinct CDR3 sequences, just over 45% seen once. Sequenced sample: peripheral blood or thyroid tissue (not recorded which). The receptors were sampled from a woman in her late teens or twenties with Graves' hyperthyroidism. Both conserved end residues are part of each CDR3. The order of the fields is V gene, J gene, D gene, clone size, CDR3 DNA, CDR3 protein. D genes are given only for firm matches. The size entry is marked missing in some rows and otherwise reads once, few, many or a size class.

TRBV29-1,TRBJ1-1,-,-,TGCAGCGTCGCATATGGGCCGAACACTGAAGCTTTCTTT,CSVAYGPNTEAFF
TRBV7-8,TRBJ1-5,-,few,TGTGCCAGCAGTCTCCCGGGGCGGGATCAGCCCCAGCATTTT,CASSLPGRDQPQHF
TRBV7-8,TRBJ2-5,TRBD2,-,TGTGCCAGCAGCCGAGATTTGCGGGAGTTGAAAGAGGCCCAGTACTTC,CASSRDLRELKEAQYF
TRBV30,TRBJ2-5,-,-,TGTGCCTGGATTGGGCGGGAAGCAATAGAGACCCAGTACTTC,CAWIGREAIETQYF
TRBV6-5,TRBJ1-1,-,many,TGTGCCAGCAGTTACTCGGGCAGGCCGAGCACTGAAGCTTTCTTT,CASSYSGRPSTEAFF
TRBV29-1,TRBJ2-7,TRBD2,-,TGCAGCGTTGCAGGACTAGCGGGAGGTAACGAGCAGTACTTC,CSVAGLAGGNEQYF
TRBV14,TRBJ1-4,TRBD1,many,TGTGCCAGCAGTTGGACAGGGACGGGTGAAAAACTGTTTTTT,CASSWTGTGEKLFF
TRBV24-1,TRBJ2-5,-,-,TGTGCCACCAGTGAGAATAATAACCTCCAAGAGACCCAGTACTTC,CATSENNNLQETQYF
TRBV29-1,TRBJ1-4,-,many,TGCAGCGTTGTTGGTGAAAGGGAAAAACTGTTTTTT,CSVVGEREKLFF
TRBV29-1,TRBJ2-7,-,-,TGCAGCGGCAGGGGATCCGAGCAGTACTTC,CSGRGSEQYF
TRBV7-9,TRBJ2-2,TRBD1,-,TGTGCCAGCAGCTCCCAGACAGGGGGTCAAAACACCGGGGAGCTGTTTTTT,CASSSQTGGQNTGELFF
TRBV20-1,TRBJ2-2,-,many,TGCAGTGCTAGATCGGGTAACTTCGAGCTGTTTTTT,CSARSGNFELFF
TRBV2,TRBJ2-2,-,-,TGTGCCAGAGGGGAGCTGGTTTTT,CARGELVF
TRBV4-2,TRBJ1-2,-,many,TGTGCCAGCAGCGTAACGACGATGGGGGGCTACACCTTC,CASSVTTMGGYTF
TRBV10-2,TRBJ2-7,TRBD2,many,TGCGCCAGCCGAGGACTAGCGGGAGGTGACGGGCAGTACTTC,CASRGLAGGDGQYF
TRBV29-1,TRBJ2-7,-,-,TGCAGCGTTGTCAGCAGAGACTACGAGCAGTACTTC,CSVVSRDYEQYF
TRBV7-2,TRBJ2-7,-,many,TGTGCCAGCAGCTTAGTGAACTTATACGAGCAGTACTTC,CASSLVNLYEQYF
TRBV20-1,TRBJ2-7,-,many,TGCAGTGCGGTGGACCCCGCTGTCTACGAGCAGTACTTC,CSAVDPAVYEQYF
TRBV7-3,TRBJ2-3,TRBD1,few,TGTGCCAGCAGCAACCGGGACAGGGGTCCAGATACGCAGTATTTT,CASSNRDRGPDTQYF
TRBV7-2,TRBJ2-7,TRBD2,many,TGTGCCAGCAGCTTAGTAGCGGGTGGGGAGCAGTACTTC,CASSLVAGGEQYF
TRBV2,TRBJ2-1,TRBD2,few,TGTGCCAGCAATGTACTAGCGGGAGGGAGGAATGAGCAGTTCTTC,CASNVLAGGRNEQFF
TRBV20-1,TRBJ1-2,-,-,TGCAGTGCTAGTGGTTTGGTTCCCTATGGCTACACCTTC,CSASGLVPYGYTF
TRBV7-2,TRBJ2-3,TRBD1,-,TGTGCCAGCAGCGCGACAGGGGAAGATACGCAGTATTTT,CASSATGEDTQYF
TRBV11-2,TRBJ1-4,-,-,TGTGCCAGCAGCTTACTCCGGGAAAAACTGTTTTTT,CASSLLREKLFF
TRBV10-3,TRBJ2-3,TRBD2,-,TGTGCCATCAGTGAGTTAACTAGCGGGAGCGGCCCCGCCGATACGCAGTATTTT,CAISELTSGSGPADTQYF
TRBV7-3,TRBJ1-5,-,-,TGTGCCAGCAGTTCAATTAGCGGGAGAAATCAGCCCCAGCATTTT,CASSSISGRNQPQHF
TRBV7-9,TRBJ1-2,-,many,TGTGCCAGCAGCTCAACAGTCTATGGCTACACCTTC,CASSSTVYGYTF
TRBV10-3,TRBJ2-7,TRBD1,-,TGTGCCATCAGCCGACAGGGGCAGTACTTC,CAISRQGQYF
TRBV20-1,TRBJ2-3,-,-,TGCAGTGCTAGAGGGGGACCTATGGATACGCAGTATTTT,CSARGGPMDTQYF
TRBV19,TRBJ1-5,-,many,TGTGCCAGTAGTATTGCTTCAGGGAATAGCAATCAGCCCCAGCATTTT,CASSIASGNSNQPQHF
TRBV12-3/TRBV12-4,TRBJ1-5,-,many,TGTGCCAGCAGTCCCTCCTACAGAAATCAGCCCCAGCATTTT,CASSPSYRNQPQHF
TRBV10-3,TRBJ2-7,-,-,TGTGCCATCACTGGGGTAACTTACGAGCAGTACTTC,CAITGVTYEQYF
TRBV6-1,TRBJ1-3,-,many,TGTGCCAGCAGTGAATCTAGGACGGCTGGAAACACCATATATTTT,CASSESRTAGNTIYF
TRBV29-1,TRBJ2-7,-,-,TGCAGCGTTGAAGGCCCTGAGGAGCGGTACAATGAGCAGTACTTC,CSVEGPEERYNEQYF
TRBV11-2,TRBJ2-1,-,-,TGTGCCAGCGGGGCGAGCTCCTACAATGAGCAGTTCTTC,CASGASSYNEQFF
TRBV19,TRBJ1-1,TRBD1,many,TGTGCCAGTAGTGAAGGACAGGGGATGACTGAAGCTTTCTTT,CASSEGQGMTEAFF
TRBV12-3/TRBV12-4,TRBJ1-6,-,-,TGTGCCAGCAGCCTAACTGGGGGCCATTATCGGGCCCTCCACTTT,CASSLTGGHYRALHF
TRBV20-1,TRBJ2-2,TRBD1,once,TGCAGTGCTAGAGTCACCGGGACAGGCGGGGAGCTGTTTTTT,CSARVTGTGGELFF
TRBV4-1,TRBJ2-7,-,many,TGCGCCAGCAGCCCCTCCAGGGACTTCGGCTACGAGCAGTACTTC,CASSPSRDFGYEQYF
TRBV7-8,TRBJ1-2,TRBD1,once,TGTGCCAGCAGCTACGACAGGGGGTATGGCTATGGCTACACCTTC,CASSYDRGYGYGYTF
TRBV7-9,TRBJ2-7,-,-,TGTGCCAGCAGCCCCTTCGGTGCCAGCTACTACGAGCAGTACTTC,CASSPFGASYYEQYF
TRBV29-1,TRBJ2-5,-,few,TGCAGCATAGGACCCACCGGGGAGACCCAGTACTTC,CSIGPTGETQYF